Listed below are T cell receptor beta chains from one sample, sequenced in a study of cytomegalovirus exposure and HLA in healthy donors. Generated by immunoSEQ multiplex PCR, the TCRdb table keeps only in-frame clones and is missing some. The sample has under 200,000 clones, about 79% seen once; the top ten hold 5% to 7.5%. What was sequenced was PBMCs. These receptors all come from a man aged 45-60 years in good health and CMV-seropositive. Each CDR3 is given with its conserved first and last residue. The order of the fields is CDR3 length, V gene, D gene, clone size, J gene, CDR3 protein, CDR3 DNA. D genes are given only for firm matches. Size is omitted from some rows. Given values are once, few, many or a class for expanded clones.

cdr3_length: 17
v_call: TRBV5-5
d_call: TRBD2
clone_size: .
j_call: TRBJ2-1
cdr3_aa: CASSLVGAGGSYNEQFF
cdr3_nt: TGTGCCAGCAGCTTAGTCGGAGCGGGAGGTTCCTACAATGAGCAGTTCTTC

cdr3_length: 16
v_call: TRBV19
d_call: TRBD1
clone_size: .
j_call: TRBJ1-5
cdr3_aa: CASTARQGAGNQPQHF
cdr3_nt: TGTGCCAGTACCGCTAGACAGGGGGCAGGCAATCAGCCCCAGCATTTT

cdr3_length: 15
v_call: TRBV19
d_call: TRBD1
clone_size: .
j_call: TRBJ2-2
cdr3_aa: CASYTGGSNTGELFF
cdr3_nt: TGTGCCAGTTATACAGGGGGAAGTAACACCGGGGAGCTGTTTTTT

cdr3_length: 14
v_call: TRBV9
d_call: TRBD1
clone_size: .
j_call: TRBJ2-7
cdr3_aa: CASSVWDSAYEQYF
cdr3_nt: TGTGCCAGCAGCGTTTGGGACAGTGCCTACGAGCAGTACTTC

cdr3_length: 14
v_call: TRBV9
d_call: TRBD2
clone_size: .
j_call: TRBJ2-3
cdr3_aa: CASSVGSGLDTQYF
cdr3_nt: TGTGCCAGCAGCGTAGGTAGCGGGCTAGATACGCAGTATTTT

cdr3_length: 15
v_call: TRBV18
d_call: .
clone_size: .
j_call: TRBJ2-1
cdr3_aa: CASSPLLADYNEQFF
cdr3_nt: TGTGCCAGCTCACCACTTCTAGCAGACTACAATGAGCAGTTCTTC

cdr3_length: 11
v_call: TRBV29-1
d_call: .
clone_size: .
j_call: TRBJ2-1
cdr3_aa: CSVERGNEQFF
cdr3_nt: TGCAGCGTAGAGAGGGGGAATGAGCAGTTCTTC

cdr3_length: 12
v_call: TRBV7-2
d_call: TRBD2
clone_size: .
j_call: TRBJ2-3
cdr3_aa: CASSQSSGAQYF
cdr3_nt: TGTGCCAGCAGCCAATCTAGCGGGGCGCAGTATTTT

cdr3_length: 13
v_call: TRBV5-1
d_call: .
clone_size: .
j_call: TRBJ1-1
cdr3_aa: CASSRGMNTEAFF
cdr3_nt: TGCGCCAGCAGCCGGGGGATGAACACTGAAGCTTTCTTT

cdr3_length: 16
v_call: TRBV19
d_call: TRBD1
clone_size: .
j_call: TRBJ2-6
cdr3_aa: CASSNRQGPGANVLTF
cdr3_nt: TGTGCCAGTAGTAACCGACAGGGCCCTGGGGCCAACGTCCTGACTTTC

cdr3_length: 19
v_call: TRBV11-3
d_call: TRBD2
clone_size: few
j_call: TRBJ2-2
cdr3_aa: CASSLGSLAGAPLFRELFF
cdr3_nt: TGTGCCAGCAGCTTAGGCTCGCTAGCGGGGGCCCCATTATTCCGGGAGCTGTTTTTT

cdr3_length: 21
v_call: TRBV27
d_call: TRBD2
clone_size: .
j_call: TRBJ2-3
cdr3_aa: CASSLSSGASGGPASTDTQYF
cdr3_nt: TGTGCCAGCAGTTTATCTTCTGGGGCTAGCGGGGGCCCTGCTAGCACAGATACGCAGTATTTT

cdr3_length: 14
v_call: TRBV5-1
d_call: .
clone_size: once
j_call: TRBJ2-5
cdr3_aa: CASSLGAGQETQYF
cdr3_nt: TGCGCCAGCAGCTTGGGGGCTGGCCAAGAGACCCAGTACTTC

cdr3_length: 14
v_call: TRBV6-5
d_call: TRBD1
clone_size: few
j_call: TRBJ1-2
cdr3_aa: CASRPGTGNYGYTF
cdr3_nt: TGTGCCAGCAGACCCGGGACAGGGAACTATGGCTACACCTTC

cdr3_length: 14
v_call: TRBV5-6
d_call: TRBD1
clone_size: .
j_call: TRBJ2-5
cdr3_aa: CASSLAGRGETQYF
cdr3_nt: TGTGCCAGCAGCTTGGCGGGCAGGGGGGAGACCCAGTACTTC

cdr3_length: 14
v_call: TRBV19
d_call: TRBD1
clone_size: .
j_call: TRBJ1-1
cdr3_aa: CASSLTGLNTEAFF
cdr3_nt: TGTGCCAGTAGTCTGACAGGGTTGAACACTGAAGCTTTCTTT

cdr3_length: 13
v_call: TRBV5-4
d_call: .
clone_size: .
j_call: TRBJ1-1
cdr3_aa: CASSLGQDTEAFF
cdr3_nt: TGTGCCAGCAGCTTGGGACAAGACACTGAAGCTTTCTTT

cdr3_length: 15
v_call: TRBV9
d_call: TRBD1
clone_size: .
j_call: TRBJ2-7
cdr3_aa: CASSVGTGGSYEQYF
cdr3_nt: TGTGCCAGCAGCGTAGGGACAGGGGGCAGCTACGAGCAGTACTTC

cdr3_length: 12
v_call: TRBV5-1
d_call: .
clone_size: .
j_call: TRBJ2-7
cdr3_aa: CASSWGQAEQYF
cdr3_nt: TGCGCCAGCAGCTGGGGGCAGGCGGAGCAGTACTTC

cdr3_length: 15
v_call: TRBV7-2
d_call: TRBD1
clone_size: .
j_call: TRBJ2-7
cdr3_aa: CASSIQTGGTYEQYF
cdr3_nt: TGTGCCAGCAGCATCCAGACAGGGGGGACCTACGAGCAGTACTTC

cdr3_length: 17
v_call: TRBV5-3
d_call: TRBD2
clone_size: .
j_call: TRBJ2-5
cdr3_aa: CARNYSALSGGRETQYF
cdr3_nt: TGTGCCAGAAACTATTCCGCCCTTAGCGGGGGAAGGGAGACCCAGTACTTC

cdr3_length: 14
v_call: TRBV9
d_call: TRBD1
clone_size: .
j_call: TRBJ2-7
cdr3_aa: CASSPGQGAYEQYF
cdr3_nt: TGTGCCAGCAGCCCGGGACAGGGAGCCTACGAGCAGTACTTC

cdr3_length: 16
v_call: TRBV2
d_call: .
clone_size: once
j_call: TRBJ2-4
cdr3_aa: CASSDPGFGAKNIQYF
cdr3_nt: TGTGCCAGCAGTGACCCAGGGTTTGGAGCCAAAAACATTCAGTACTTC

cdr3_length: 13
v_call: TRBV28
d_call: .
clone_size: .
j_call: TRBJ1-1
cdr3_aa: CASSPRLNTEAFF
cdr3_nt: TGTGCCAGCAGCCCCAGGCTGAACACTGAAGCTTTCTTT

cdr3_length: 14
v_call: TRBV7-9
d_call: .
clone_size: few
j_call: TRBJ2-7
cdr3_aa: CASSSTKGPYEQYF
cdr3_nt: TGTGCCAGCAGCTCTACCAAGGGGCCCTACGAGCAGTACTTC

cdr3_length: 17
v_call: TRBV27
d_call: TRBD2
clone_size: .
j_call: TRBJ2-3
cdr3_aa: CASSLSITSGGTDTQYF
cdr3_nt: TGTGCCAGCAGTTTATCGATCACTAGCGGGGGCACAGATACGCAGTATTTT